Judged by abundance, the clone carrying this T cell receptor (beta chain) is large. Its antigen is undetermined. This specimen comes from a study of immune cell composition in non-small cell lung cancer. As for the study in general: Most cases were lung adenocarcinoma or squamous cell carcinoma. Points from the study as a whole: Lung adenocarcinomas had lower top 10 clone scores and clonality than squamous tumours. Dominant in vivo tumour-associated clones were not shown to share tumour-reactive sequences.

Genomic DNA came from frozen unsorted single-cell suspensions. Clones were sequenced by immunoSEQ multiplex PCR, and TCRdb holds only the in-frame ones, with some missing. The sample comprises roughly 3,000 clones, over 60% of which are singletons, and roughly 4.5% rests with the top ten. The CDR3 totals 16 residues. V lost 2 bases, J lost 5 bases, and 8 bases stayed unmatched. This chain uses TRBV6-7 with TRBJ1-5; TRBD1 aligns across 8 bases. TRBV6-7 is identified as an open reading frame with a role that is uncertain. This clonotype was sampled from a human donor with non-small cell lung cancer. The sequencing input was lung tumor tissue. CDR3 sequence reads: CASSYPGTGPYQPQHF. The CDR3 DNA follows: TGTGCCAGCAGTTACCCCGGGACAGGACCCTATCAGCCCCAGCATTTT.